This passage covers 21 T cell receptor beta chains from one sample sequenced in a study of cytomegalovirus exposure and HLA in healthy donors. Assay used: immunoSEQ multiplex PCR; TCRdb lists only in-frame clones, some missing. The repertoire has approximately 110,000 clones, 85% to 90% of them found once; the top ten carry around 2.1%. Sequenced input: PBMCs. These receptors all come from a woman younger than 30 in good health and CMV-seronegative.

The rearrangement links TRBV9 to TRBJ2-3, with 10 bases aligning to TRBD2. With 0 bases clipped from V and 8 bases from J, the junction kept 3 bases outside the gene matches. CDR1 is SGDLS and CDR2 is YYNGEE in the germline V gene. This CDR3 has 14 residues. The CDR3 reads CASSVVAGGGTQYF. The DNA for the CDR3 is TGTGCCAGCAGCGTAGTAGCGGGAGGCGGTACGCAGTATTTT.

The genes are TRBV5-4 and TRBJ2-7; D is unresolved. Deletions cut 3 bases from V and 1 base from J, with 17 bases between. The CDR3 length is 16 residues. Germline lookup yields CDR1 SGHNT and CDR2 YYREEE (reference sequence). CDR3 in amino acids: CASSSTTTFPSYEQYF. CDR3 nucleotides: TGTGCCAGCAGCTCGACCACTACATTCCCGTCCTACGAGCAGTACTTC.

The V and J genes are TRBV2 and TRBJ2-3; D not resolved. Trimming took off 5 bases at V and 2 bases at J, with 8 bases between the two ends. This CDR3 has 13 amino acids. Germline lookup yields CDR1 SNHLY and CDR2 FYNNEI. The CDR3 DNA is TGTGCCAGCAGTTCCTTCTTCACAGATACGCAGTATTTT. Amino acid sequence: CASSSFFTDTQYF.

This chain links TRBV5-5 with TRBJ2-7; possibly TRBD2 for D (6 bases). The CDR3 has 14 residues. Germline-derived CDR1 and CDR2 are SGHKS and YYEKEE (reference sequence). Deletions cut 0 bases from V and 2 bases from J, with 9 bases between. CDR3 loop: CASSLAAGTYEQYF. DNA for the CDR3: TGTGCCAGCAGCTTGGCGGCGGGAACCTACGAGCAGTACTTC.

V gene TRBV2 combines with J gene TRBJ2-1; 11 bases line up with TRBD2. The CDR3 consists of 14 residues. Germline trimming cut 6 bases from V and 5 bases from J; bases unmatched to any gene: 3. Germline loops: CDR1 SNHLY, CDR2 FYNNEI. This chain's CDR3 is CASRMGLADNEQFF. Written as DNA, the CDR3 is TGTGCCAGCAGGATGGGACTAGCGGACAATGAGCAGTTCTTC.

The gene calls are TRBV30 and TRBJ1-2; 7 nucleotides agree with TRBD1. CDR1 is GTSNPN and CDR2 is SVGIG in the germline V gene (reference sequence). This CDR3 has 14 residues. V lost 4 bases to trimming and J lost 2 bases; unmatched junction nucleotides: 7. The CDR3 region is CAWTGGQGNYGYTF. CDR3 bases: TGTGCCTGGACAGGGGGTCAGGGGAACTATGGCTACACCTTC.

The chain joins TRBV19 to TRBJ2-2; 13 nucleotides match TRBD2. This CDR3 region has 18 residues. Looked up from germline, CDR1 is LNHDA and CDR2 is SQIVND (reference sequence). V was clipped by 1 base and J by 2 bases; unmatched bases: 4. The CDR3 protein is CASSIGLAGGLNTGELFF. The CDR3 DNA follows: TGTGCCAGTAGTATAGGACTAGCGGGGGGCTTAAACACCGGGGAGCTGTTTTTT.

The rearrangement uses TRBV7-9 and TRBJ2-3; D uncertain. Germline lookup yields CDR1 SEHNR and CDR2 FQNEAQ (reference sequence). Deletions cut 1 base from V and 2 bases from J, with 7 bases between. The CDR3 covers 14 residues. The CDR3 DNA is TGTGCCAGCAGCTTAGACAGAATCACAGATACGCAGTATTTT. Encoded protein: CASSLDRITDTQYF.

As DNA, the CDR3 is TGTGCCATCAGTAACACCGGGACTGGAAACTACGAGCAGTACTTC. Residues: CAISNTGTGNYEQYF. The chain couples TRBV7-2 to TRBJ2-7; a possible D gene is TRBD2 (6 bases). Germline V gene sequence: CDR1 SGHTA, CDR2 FQGNSA. Between the trimmed V and J ends, which lost 10 bases and 3 bases, there was a span of 22 bases. This CDR3 is 15 amino acids long.

This clone has just one count. This sequence joins TRBV5-4 and TRBJ1-2; 7 positions agree with TRBD1. This CDR3 is 14 amino acids long. The V gene end was trimmed by 4 bases and the J gene end by 2 bases; junction bases not matched to a gene: 5. CDR1 is SGHNT and CDR2 is YYREEE in the germline V gene (reference sequence). The CDR3 DNA follows: TGTGCCAGCAGCCGGGGGACAGTAAACTATGGCTACACCTTC. It is translated as CASSRGTVNYGYTF.

The chain uses TRBV4-2 and TRBJ1-5, with 11 bases lining up with TRBD1. The CDR3 covers 16 residues. The ends lost 0 bases at V and 7 bases at J; junction bases unmatched: 5. The V gene's germline CDR1 is LGHNA and CDR2 YNFKEQ. This chain's CDR3 is CASSQDGGTGGQPQHF. As DNA, the CDR3 is TGTGCCAGCAGCCAAGACGGCGGGACAGGGGGGCAGCCCCAGCATTTT.

This chain links TRBV11-2 with TRBJ1-1; 8 nucleotides align to TRBD1. The germline V gene has CDR1 SGHAT and CDR2 FQNNGV. The CDR3 loop spans 17 amino acids. The V segment lost 4 bases and the J segment 4 bases; nucleotides outside the gene matches: 14. CDR3 loop: CASSSTYEATGGTEAFF. CDR3 nucleotides: TGTGCCAGCAGCTCCACTTATGAGGCAACAGGGGGCACTGAAGCTTTCTTT.

The count of this clone is one. The rearrangement joins TRBV5-1 to TRBJ2-1; D perhaps matches TRBD2 (7 bases). Germline lookup yields CDR1 SGHRS and CDR2 YFSETQ. The CDR3 has 15 amino acids. Trimming removed 2 bases from V and 9 bases from J, with 18 bases in between. CDR3 sequence: CASSLQGRGGREQFF. The CDR3 DNA is TGCGCCAGCAGCTTACAGGGTAGGGGGGGACGTGAGCAGTTCTTC.

The rearrangement joins TRBV30 to TRBJ2-1; a weak D match, TRBD2 (6 bases). Germline-derived CDR1 and CDR2 are GTSNPN and SVGIG (reference sequence). The length of the CDR3 is 17 residues. Trimming took 4 bases from V and 0 from J, leaving 19 bases between them. This CDR3 reads CAWTTRLNAGSYNEQFF. DNA of the CDR3: TGTGCCTGGACGACTAGGCTCAACGCGGGCTCCTACAATGAGCAGTTCTTC.

This chain connects TRBV2 to TRBJ2-1, with 10 bases that match TRBD1. With V trimmed by 3 bases and J by 9 bases, 8 bases remained unmatched. The CDR3 runs to 15 residues. Germline CDR1 is SNHLY and CDR2 is FYNNEI. This CDR3 is CASSDEDRGSSEQFF. CDR3 sequence (DNA): TGTGCCAGCAGTGACGAGGACAGGGGGTCTAGTGAGCAGTTCTTC.

This rearrangement joins TRBV7-2 to TRBJ2-2; D ambiguous. Per germline, CDR1 SGHTA and CDR2 FQGNSA. Deletions cut 0 bases from V and 6 bases from J, with 5 bases between. This CDR3 has 13 amino acids. The CDR3 coding sequence is TGTGCCAGCAGCTTAGCGCAGTCCGGGGAGCTGTTTTTT. It specifies CASSLAQSGELFF.

CDR3 DNA: TGCAGCGTTGTGTCACAGAACACCGGGGAGCTGTTTTTT. Protein sequence: CSVVSQNTGELFF. This chain links TRBV29-1 with TRBJ2-2; no clear D. This CDR3 comprises 13 residues. Trimming removed 4 bases from V and 1 base from J, with 7 bases in between. Germline V gene sequence: CDR1 SQVTM, CDR2 ANQGSEA.

The J gene is TRBJ1-1, the V gene TRBV7-2; 12 nucleotides agree with TRBD1. With V trimmed by 5 bases and J by 11 bases, 9 bases remained unmatched. The CDR3 is 14 residues long. CDR1 is SGHTA and CDR2 is FQGNSA in the germline V gene. The chain's CDR3 is CASSEGQGAGRAFF. The CDR3 nucleotides read TGTGCCAGCAGCGAGGGACAGGGGGCAGGCCGGGCTTTCTTT.

This chain links TRBV2 with TRBJ2-1; 11 bases agree with TRBD2. CDR3 length: 14 residues. The V gene end was trimmed by 10 bases and the J gene end by 6 bases; junction bases not matched to a gene: 8. The germline V gene has CDR1 SNHLY and CDR2 FYNNEI. The DNA of the CDR3 is TGTGCCACCCCGACTAGCGGGATTAGCAATGAGCAGTTCTTC. Translation: CATPTSGISNEQFF.

The chain carries TRBV20-1 and TRBJ2-7; D gene ambiguous. V lost 3 bases and J 6 bases, leaving 9 bases between the germline ends. This CDR3 spans 11 amino acids. Germline loops: CDR1 DFQATT, CDR2 SNEGSKA (reference sequence). The CDR3 sequence is CSASQRLEQYF. The CDR3 bases are TGCAGTGCTAGTCAGAGACTCGAGCAGTACTTC.

This clone came up once. The genes are TRBV27 and TRBJ2-7; TRBD2 might be the D (6 bases). CDR1 and CDR2 (germline): MNHEY, SMNVEV (reference sequence). The germline V and J ends were trimmed by 2 bases and 4 bases, with 15 bases remaining between them. The CDR3 is 15 residues long. As DNA, the CDR3 is TGTGCCAGCAGTTTAACCCCCGGGAGCCGATACGAGCAGTACTTC. Its protein product is CASSLTPGSRYEQYF.